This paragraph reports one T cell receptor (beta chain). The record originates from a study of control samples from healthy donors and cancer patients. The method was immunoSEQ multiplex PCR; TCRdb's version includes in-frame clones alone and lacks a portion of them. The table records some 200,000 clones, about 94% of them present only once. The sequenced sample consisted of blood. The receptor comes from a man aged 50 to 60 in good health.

The CDR3 spells CATSPGGNEQFF. The CDR3 DNA is TGTGCCACTTCCCCGGGGGGCAATGAGCAGTTCTTC. This chain connects TRBV2 to TRBJ2-1; 7 nucleotides line up with TRBD2. CDR3 length equals 12 residues. Germline V CDR1 and CDR2: SNHLY, FYNNEI. Germline trimming cut 10 bases from V and 6 bases from J; bases unmatched to any gene: 6.